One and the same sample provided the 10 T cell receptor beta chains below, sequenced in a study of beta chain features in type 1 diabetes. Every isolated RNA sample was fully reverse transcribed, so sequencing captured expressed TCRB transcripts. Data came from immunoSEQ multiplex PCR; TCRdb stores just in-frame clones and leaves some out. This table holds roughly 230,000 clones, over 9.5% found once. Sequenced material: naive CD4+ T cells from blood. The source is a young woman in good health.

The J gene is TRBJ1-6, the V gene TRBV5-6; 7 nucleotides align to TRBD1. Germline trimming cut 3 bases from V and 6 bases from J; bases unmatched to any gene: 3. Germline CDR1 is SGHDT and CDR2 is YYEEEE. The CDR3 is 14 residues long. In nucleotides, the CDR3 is TGTGCCAGCAGCTCGGGACAGCGTAATTCACCCCTCCACTTT. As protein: CASSSGQRNSPLHF.

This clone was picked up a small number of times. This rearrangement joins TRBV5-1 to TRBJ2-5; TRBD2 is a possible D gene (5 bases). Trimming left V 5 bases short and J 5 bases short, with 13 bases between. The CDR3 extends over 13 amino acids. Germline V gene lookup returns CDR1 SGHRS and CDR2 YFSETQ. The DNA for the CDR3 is TGCGCCAGCAGGAACCGCCCGGGGGAGACCCAGTACTTC. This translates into CASRNRPGETQYF.

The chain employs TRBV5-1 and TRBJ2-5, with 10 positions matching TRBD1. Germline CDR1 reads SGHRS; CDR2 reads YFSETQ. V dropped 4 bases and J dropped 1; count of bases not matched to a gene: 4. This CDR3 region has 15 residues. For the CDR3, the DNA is TGCGCCAGCAGCCATGGGACAGGGGTCCAAGAGACCCAGTACTTC. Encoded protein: CASSHGTGVQETQYF. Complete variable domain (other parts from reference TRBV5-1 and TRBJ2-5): KAGVTQTPRYLIKTRGQQVTLSCSPISGHRSVSWYQQTPGQGLQFLFEYFSETQRNKGNFPGRFSGRQFSNSRSEMNVSTLELGDSALYLCASSHGTGVQETQYFGPGTRLLVL.

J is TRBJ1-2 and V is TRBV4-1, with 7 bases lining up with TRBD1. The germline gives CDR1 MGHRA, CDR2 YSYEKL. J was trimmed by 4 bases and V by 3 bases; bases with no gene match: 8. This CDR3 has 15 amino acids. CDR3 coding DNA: TGCGCCAGCAGCCACCCGGACAGGTCTAGCTATGGCTACACCTTC. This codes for CASSHPDRSSYGYTF.

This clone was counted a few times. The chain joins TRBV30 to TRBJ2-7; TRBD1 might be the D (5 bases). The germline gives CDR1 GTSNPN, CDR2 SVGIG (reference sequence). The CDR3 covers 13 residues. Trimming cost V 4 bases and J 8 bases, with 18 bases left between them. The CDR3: CAWNGQVSPQQYF. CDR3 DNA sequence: TGTGCCTGGAATGGACAAGTCAGCCCCCAGCAGTACTTC.

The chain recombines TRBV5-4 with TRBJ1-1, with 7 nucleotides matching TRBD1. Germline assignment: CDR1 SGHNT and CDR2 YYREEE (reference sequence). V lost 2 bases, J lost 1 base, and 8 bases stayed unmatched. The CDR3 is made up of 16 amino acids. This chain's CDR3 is CASSLQGLGPNTEAFF. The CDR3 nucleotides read TGTGCCAGCAGCTTACAGGGGCTTGGGCCGAACACTGAAGCTTTCTTT.

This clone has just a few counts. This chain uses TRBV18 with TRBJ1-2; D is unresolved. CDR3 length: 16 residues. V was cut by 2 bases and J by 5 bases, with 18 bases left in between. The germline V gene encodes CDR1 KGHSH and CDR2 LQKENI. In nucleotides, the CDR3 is TGTGCCAGCTCACCAGACCTTCGGGGTATGGGGTATGGCTACACCTTC. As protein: CASSPDLRGMGYGYTF.

The CDR3 spells CASSYSRTLAGEYF. The CDR3 region has the DNA TGTGCCAGCAGTTACTCGAGGACTCTCGCCGGGGAGTACTTC. The rearrangement links TRBV6-5 to TRBJ2-7; tentatively, D is TRBD2 (5 bases). CDR3 size: 14 residues. Trimming took off 0 bases at V and 11 bases at J, with 17 bases between the two ends. From germline, CDR1 is MNHEY and CDR2 SVGAGI.

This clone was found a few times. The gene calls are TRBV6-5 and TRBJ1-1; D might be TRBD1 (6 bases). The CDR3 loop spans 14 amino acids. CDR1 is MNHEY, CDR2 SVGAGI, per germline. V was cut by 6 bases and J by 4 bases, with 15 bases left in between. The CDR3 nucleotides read TGTGCCAGCAGCCGTGACCGGGGGGCCACTGAAGCTTTCTTT. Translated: CASSRDRGATEAFF.

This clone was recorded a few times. This CDR3 reads CASSPLLADTEAFF. The CDR3, as DNA: TGTGCCAGCAGCCCCCTTTTGGCAGACACTGAAGCTTTCTTT. The rearrangement uses TRBV11-2 and TRBJ1-1, with D uncertain. V lost 5 bases, J lost 3 bases, and 13 bases lay in between. The CDR3 consists of 14 residues. CDR1 SGHAT and CDR2 FQNNGV come from the germline V gene.